One and the same sample provided the 13 T cell receptor beta chains below, sequenced in a study of blood T cell repertoires in COVID-19. The table came from immunoSEQ multiplex PCR; TCRdb's copy has only in-frame clones and leaves some out. The profile shows more than 15,000 clones, 70% to 90% of them singletons. The specimen sequenced was peripheral blood. The origin of the receptors is a human donor with active COVID-19. The donor label of this sample is uncertain.

The chain couples TRBV19 to TRBJ2-3, with TRBD2 identical over 11 bases. The CDR3 extends over 18 amino acids. Per the germline V gene, CDR1 is LNHDA and CDR2 is SQIVND (reference sequence). Trimming removed 1 base from V and 1 base from J; junction bases left unmatched: 7. The CDR3 bases are TGTGCCAGTAGTATAGTTTCCGCACTAGCGGGAGGCACAGATACGCAGTATTTT. Its protein is CASSIVSALAGGTDTQYF.

This chain uses TRBV9 with TRBJ1-1; 9 nucleotides align to TRBD1. J lost 6 bases, V lost 0 bases, and 6 bases had no gene match. Germline loops: CDR1 SGDLS, CDR2 YYNGEE. This CDR3 is 15 amino acids long. In DNA, the CDR3 is TGTGCCAGCAGCGTAGATGGGAGACAGGGGGCTGAAGCTTTCTTT. This codes for CASSVDGRQGAEAFF.

This sequence joins TRBV5-5 and TRBJ2-5; possible D gene TRBD1, 6 bases. The CDR3 runs to 14 residues. CDR1 and CDR2 (germline): SGHKS, YYEKEE (reference sequence). With 0 bases removed from V and 5 bases from J, the gap between germline ends came to 11 bases. CDR3 coding DNA: TGTGCCAGCAGCTTGGGGCAGGGGTTTGAGACCCAGTACTTC. Its protein is CASSLGQGFETQYF.

This rearrangement joins TRBV2 to TRBJ1-4, with TRBD1 matching 8 bases. Germline V CDR1 and CDR2: SNHLY, FYNNEI. CDR3 length: 13 amino acids. The V and J ends lost 10 bases and 7 bases, in that order; junction bases with no gene match: 8. The CDR3 nucleotides read TGTGCCACCCAACAGGGGGGGACTGAAAAACTGTTTTTT. This translates into CATQQGGTEKLFF.

The gene calls are TRBV27 and TRBJ2-7; a weak D match, TRBD2 (5 bases). In germline, CDR1 is MNHEY, CDR2 SMNVEV (reference sequence). The CDR3 covers 13 residues. V lost 4 bases and J 3 bases, leaving 10 bases between the germline ends. CDR3 coding DNA: TGTGCCAGCAGTTCGATCGGACTCTACGAGCAGTACTTC. This codes for CASSSIGLYEQYF.

The CDR3 region has the DNA TGCGCCAGCAGCCAAGTCCCAACAGCTTCTCGTTACAATGAGCAGTTCTTC. It yields the protein CASSQVPTASRYNEQFF. V usage is TRBV4-1 and J usage is TRBJ2-1; D not resolved. This CDR3 is 17 amino acids long. From germline, CDR1 is MGHRA and CDR2 YSYEKL. V lost 1 base, J lost 4 bases, and 17 bases lay in between.

The gene calls are TRBV7-9 and TRBJ2-5, with 9 positions matching TRBD2. CDR1 and CDR2 from the germline V gene are SEHNR and FQNEAQ (reference sequence). This CDR3 comprises 16 residues. With V trimmed by 4 bases and J by 4 bases, 10 bases remained unmatched. Here the CDR3 reads CASSWPRRGRAETQYF. CDR3 nucleotides: TGTGCCAGCAGCTGGCCTAGACGCGGGAGGGCAGAGACCCAGTACTTC.

This clone was observed once. CDR3 nucleotides: TGTGCCAGCAGGAACTACAGAGAGGGCAAGGGCGGGAAAAGTAACGAGCAGTACTTC. It encodes CASRNYREGKGGKSNEQYF. The chain combines TRBV7-8 with TRBJ2-7, with D maybe TRBD2 (6 bases). CDR1 is SGHVS and CDR2 is FQNEAQ in the germline V gene. The CDR3 has 19 residues. The ends were cut back, 6 bases at V and 5 bases at J, with 32 bases in the middle.

This clone was seen only a few times. The CDR3 spells CASSSSSGRGSYEQYF. The CDR3 region has the DNA TGTGCCAGCAGCTCTAGCAGCGGGAGGGGGTCCTACGAGCAGTACTTC. This chain uses TRBV7-6 with TRBJ2-7; 10 positions match TRBD2. CDR1 is SGHVS and CDR2 is FNYEAQ in the germline V gene. The J segment lost 1 base and the V segment lost 4 bases, leaving 7 bases of the junction unmatched. This CDR3 region has 16 residues.

CDR3 in amino acids: CASSYSNRGFNEKLFF. CDR3 bases: TGTGCCAGCAGTTACTCAAACAGGGGGTTTAATGAAAAACTGTTTTTT. The chain combines TRBV6-5 with TRBJ1-4; TRBD1 agrees at 8 bases. Germline V gene data show CDR1 as MNHEY and CDR2 as SVGAGI. The V gene end was trimmed by 0 bases and the J gene end by 4 bases; junction bases not matched to a gene: 4. CDR3 length: 16 residues.

The rearrangement joins TRBV6-5 to TRBJ2-3; 8 bases match TRBD2. Germline V lookup: CDR1 MNHEY, CDR2 SVGAGI. The CDR3 spans 14 residues. The V and J ends lost 11 bases and 2 bases, in that order; junction bases with no gene match: 9. The CDR3 DNA reads TGTGCCGGCTCGACTAGCGCCCTCACAGATACGCAGTATTTT. Its translation: CAGSTSALTDTQYF.

This clone was counted once. The rearrangement links TRBV4-1 to TRBJ2-1, with no clear D. CDR3 length: 15 amino acids. Germline lookup yields CDR1 MGHRA and CDR2 YSYEKL. V was trimmed by 1 base and J by 4 bases, leaving 11 bases between them. CDR3 protein: CASSQVSERYNEQFF. The CDR3 DNA is TGCGCCAGCAGCCAAGTGTCGGAGAGGTACAATGAGCAGTTCTTC.

V is TRBV27 and J is TRBJ2-2; D gene unclear. Germline CDR1 and CDR2: MNHEY and SMNVEV (reference sequence). The CDR3 totals 15 residues. V dropped 2 bases and J dropped 0 bases, with 7 bases sitting between them. Here the CDR3 DNA reads TGTGCCAGCAGTTTAAGCTTCTCGAACACCGGGGAGCTGTTTTTT. This codes for CASSLSFSNTGELFF.